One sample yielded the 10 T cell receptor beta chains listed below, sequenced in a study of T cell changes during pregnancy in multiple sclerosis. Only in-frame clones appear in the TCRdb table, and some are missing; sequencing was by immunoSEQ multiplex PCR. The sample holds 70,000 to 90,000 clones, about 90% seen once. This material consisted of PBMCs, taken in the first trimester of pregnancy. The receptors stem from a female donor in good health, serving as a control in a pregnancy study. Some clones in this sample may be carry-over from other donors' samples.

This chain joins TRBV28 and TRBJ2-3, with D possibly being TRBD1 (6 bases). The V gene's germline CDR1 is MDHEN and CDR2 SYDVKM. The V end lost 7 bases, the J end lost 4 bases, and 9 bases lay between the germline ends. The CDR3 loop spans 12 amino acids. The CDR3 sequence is CASTRGADTQYF. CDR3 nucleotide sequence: TGTGCCAGCACCAGGGGCGCAGATACGCAGTATTTT.

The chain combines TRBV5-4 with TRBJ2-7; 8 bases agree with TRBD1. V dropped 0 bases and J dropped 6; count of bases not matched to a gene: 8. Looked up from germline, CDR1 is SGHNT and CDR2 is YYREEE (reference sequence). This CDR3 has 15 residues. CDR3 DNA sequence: TGTGCCAGCAGCTTGGGGTGGACAGGGATTGGCGAGCAGTACTTC. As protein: CASSLGWTGIGEQYF.

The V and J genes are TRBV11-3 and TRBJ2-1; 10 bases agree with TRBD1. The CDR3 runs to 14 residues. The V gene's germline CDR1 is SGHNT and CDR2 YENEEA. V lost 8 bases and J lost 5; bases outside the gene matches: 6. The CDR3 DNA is TGTGCCAGCCAACCGGGACAGGGGAACAATGAGCAGTTCTTC. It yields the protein CASQPGQGNNEQFF.

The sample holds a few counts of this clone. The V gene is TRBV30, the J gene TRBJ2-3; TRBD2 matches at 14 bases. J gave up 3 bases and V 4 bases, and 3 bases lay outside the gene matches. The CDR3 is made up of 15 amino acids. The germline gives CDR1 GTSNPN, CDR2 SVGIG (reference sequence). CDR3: CAWTGTSGRTDTQYF. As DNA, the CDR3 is TGTGCCTGGACCGGGACTAGCGGGAGAACAGATACGCAGTATTTT.

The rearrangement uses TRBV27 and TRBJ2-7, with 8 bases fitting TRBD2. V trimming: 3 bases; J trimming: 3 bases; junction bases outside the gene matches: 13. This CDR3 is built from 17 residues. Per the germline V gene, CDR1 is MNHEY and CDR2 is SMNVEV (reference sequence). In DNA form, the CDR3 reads TGTGCCAGCAGTTTGAGGCCGGTTACTAGCGGTCTCTACGAGCAGTACTTC. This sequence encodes CASSLRPVTSGLYEQYF.

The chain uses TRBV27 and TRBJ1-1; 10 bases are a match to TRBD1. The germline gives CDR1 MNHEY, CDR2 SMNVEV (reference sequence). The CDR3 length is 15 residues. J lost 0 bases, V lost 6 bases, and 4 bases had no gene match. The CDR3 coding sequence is TGTGCCAGCAGGGGACAGGGGAGGATGAACACTGAAGCTTTCTTT. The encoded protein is CASRGQGRMNTEAFF.

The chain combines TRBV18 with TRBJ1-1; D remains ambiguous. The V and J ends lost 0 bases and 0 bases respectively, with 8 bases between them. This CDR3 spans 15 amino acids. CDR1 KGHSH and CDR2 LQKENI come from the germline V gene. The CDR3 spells CASSPPGSLNTEAFF. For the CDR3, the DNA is TGTGCCAGCTCACCACCGGGCAGTTTGAACACTGAAGCTTTCTTT.

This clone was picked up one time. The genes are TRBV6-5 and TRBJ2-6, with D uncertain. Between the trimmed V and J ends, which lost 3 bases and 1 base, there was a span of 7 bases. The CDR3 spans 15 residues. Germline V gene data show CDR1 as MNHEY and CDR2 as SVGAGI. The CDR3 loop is CASSYSGSGANVLTF. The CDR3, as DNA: TGTGCCAGCAGTTATTCGGGTTCTGGGGCCAACGTCCTGACTTTC.

The chain's CDR3 is CASSPPPLTSGRSTEQFF. The DNA of the CDR3 is TGCGCCAGCAGCCCACCTCCCCTGACTAGCGGGAGATCCACTGAGCAGTTCTTC. This rearrangement joins TRBV4-1 to TRBJ2-1; 12 bases map to TRBD2. J was trimmed by 9 bases and V by 4 bases; bases with no gene match: 16. This CDR3 spans 18 amino acids. Germline lookup yields CDR1 MGHRA and CDR2 YSYEKL.

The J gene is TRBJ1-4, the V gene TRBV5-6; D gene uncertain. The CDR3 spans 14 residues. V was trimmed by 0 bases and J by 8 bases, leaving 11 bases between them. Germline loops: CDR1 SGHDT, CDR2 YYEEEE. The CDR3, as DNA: TGTGCCAGCAGCTTGGGCGGCTCCCACGAAAAACTGTTTTTT. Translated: CASSLGGSHEKLFF.